The 31 T cell receptor beta chains presented below share a single source sample, sequenced in a study of blood T cell repertoires in COVID-19. Profiled with immunoSEQ multiplex PCR; TCRdb holds only in-frame clones, not every one. Among around 16,000 clones listed, roughly 84% were seen once. Material for sequencing was peripheral blood. These receptors were obtained from a human donor in a cohort sampled during active COVID-19.

V is TRBV6-5 and J is TRBJ2-3, with TRBD2 matching over 9 bases. The germline CDR1 and CDR2 sequences are MNHEY and SVGAGI. The V and J ends lost 4 bases and 1 base, in that order; junction bases with no gene match: 6. The CDR3 length is 16 residues. Written as DNA, the CDR3 is TGTGCCAGCAGTTTGGGGGCTAGCGGGGGCACAGATACGCAGTATTTT. It specifies CASSLGASGGTDTQYF.

This chain joins TRBV5-4 and TRBJ2-3, with D hard to call. V shed 2 bases and J shed 8 bases, with 12 bases lying between them. Germline V gene sequence: CDR1 SGHNT, CDR2 YYREEE (reference sequence). The CDR3 spans 13 residues. The CDR3 here is CASSFAGLGTQYF. CDR3 bases: TGTGCCAGCAGCTTCGCCGGTCTCGGTACGCAGTATTTT.

The chain couples TRBV5-1 to TRBJ1-1, with D unresolved. The ends were cut back, 6 bases at V and 5 bases at J, with 14 bases in the middle. Germline V gives CDR1 SGHRS, CDR2 YFSETQ. The CDR3 is made up of 13 amino acids. Written as DNA, the CDR3 is TGCGCCAGCACGGAGGGCCCGGAGACTGAAGCTTTCTTT. Translated, it gives CASTEGPETEAFF.

The chain joins TRBV5-1 to TRBJ2-2; a weak D match, TRBD1 (6 bases). CDR1 is SGHRS and CDR2 is YFSETQ in the germline V gene. V dropped 1 base and J dropped 3 bases, with 16 bases sitting between them. The length of the CDR3 is 17 residues. CDR3 sequence: CASSLNGRGTDTGELFF. In DNA, the CDR3 is TGCGCCAGCAGCTTGAACGGCAGGGGTACGGACACCGGGGAGCTGTTTTTT.

V and J are TRBV6-2 or TRBV6-3 and TRBJ2-1, with 11 bases fitting TRBD2. Germline V lookup: CDR1 MNHEY, CDR2 SVGEGT. The CDR3 length is 17 residues. Trimming took 2 bases from V and 1 from J; bases not matched to a gene: 4. CDR3 DNA sequence: TGTGCCAGCAGTTACACACTAGCGGGAGTGTCCTACAATGAGCAGTTCTTC. Translated: CASSYTLAGVSYNEQFF.

This sequence joins TRBV21-1 and TRBJ2-6; the table's TRBD2 call for D was not verified on the DNA. TRBV21-1 is recorded as a pseudogene. The CDR3 loop spans 20 amino acids. The CDR3: CASPRLAGGRGPAGANVLTF. CDR3 sequence (DNA): TGTGCCAGCCCCCGGTTAGCGGGGGGCCGAGGGCCCGCTGGGGCCAACGTCCTGACTTTC.

Points on this clone: Other DNA sequences in this sample translate to the same CDR3. This chain links TRBV7-3 with TRBJ2-1; TRBD2 aligns across 12 bases. Trimming cost V 1 base and J 1 base; bases outside gene matches: 5. Germline V gene lookup returns CDR1 SGHTA and CDR2 FQGTGA. The CDR3 spans 18 residues. CDR3 nucleotides: TGTGCCAGCAGCTTAATCGCTAGCGGGGGGGGGTCCTACAATGAGCAGTTCTTC. Its translation: CASSLIASGGGSYNEQFF.

The V call is TRBV19, the J call TRBJ2-7; TRBD2 matches at 15 bases. This CDR3 has 17 residues. V lost 5 bases and J lost 5; bases outside the gene matches: 10. CDR1 and CDR2 from the germline V gene are LNHDA and SQIVND (reference sequence). The CDR3, as DNA: TGTGCCAGTAGTGACGGCGGACTAGCGGGAGGGTGGAACGAGCAGTACTTC. Protein sequence: CASSDGGLAGGWNEQYF.

The gene calls are TRBV5-1 and TRBJ2-1; TRBD2 agrees at 9 bases. From germline, CDR1 is SGHRS and CDR2 YFSETQ. This CDR3 contains 15 residues. Unmatched junction bases numbered 6, after V lost 4 bases and J lost 4 bases. CDR3 sequence reads: CASSPRGGGYNEQFF. The CDR3 coding sequence is TGCGCCAGCAGCCCGCGGGGGGGCGGATACAATGAGCAGTTCTTC.

The chain combines TRBV19 with TRBJ2-2, with a weak D call TRBD1 (5 bases). Germline V gene lookup returns CDR1 LNHDA and CDR2 SQIVND (reference sequence). CDR3 length equals 15 residues. V was shortened by 3 bases and J by 8 bases, with 16 bases between the two germline ends. CDR3 DNA sequence: TGTGCCAGTAGTATTCTGGAAGGTTACAGGGGGGAGCTGTTTTTT. Translated: CASSILEGYRGELFF.

The J gene is TRBJ2-7, the V gene TRBV5-1; the D is unclear. Germline CDR1 is SGHRS and CDR2 is YFSETQ. V was clipped by 4 bases and J by 4 bases, with 18 bases between them. CDR3 length: 15 amino acids. The DNA of the CDR3 is TGCGCCAGCAGCCCTCCACCCACGCAGACTTACGAGCAGTACTTC. It is translated as CASSPPPTQTYEQYF.

The chain joins TRBV5-1 to TRBJ2-1, with 7 positions matching TRBD2. The germline V gene has CDR1 SGHRS and CDR2 YFSETQ. This CDR3 is 16 amino acids long. Trimming at V came to 4 bases and at J to 7 bases, leaving 14 bases not matched to a gene. DNA of the CDR3: TGCGCCAGCAGCGGGGTTGCGGGAGCTCTCAGGAATGAGCAGTTCTTC. Translation gives CASSGVAGALRNEQFF.

This clone was counted a few times. This chain links TRBV7-9 with TRBJ2-1; the match to TRBD1 covers 8 bases. This CDR3 has 17 residues. The V and J ends lost 5 bases and 5 bases, in that order; junction bases with no gene match: 14. Germline CDR1 reads SEHNR; CDR2 reads FQNEAQ (reference sequence). In DNA form, the CDR3 reads TGTGCCAGCAGCGCTGGGTCCGGACAGGGTGTGCACAATGAGCAGTTCTTC. Its protein product is CASSAGSGQGVHNEQFF.

This clone was picked up a small number of times. The chain links TRBV10-3 to TRBJ1-2; 10 bases line up with TRBD1. Germline CDR1 reads ENHRY; CDR2 reads SYGVKD. The CDR3 is 12 amino acids. The trim removed 6 bases at V and 8 bases at J, leaving 3 bases unmatched. Here the CDR3 reads CAIRGTGEGYTF. In nucleotides, the CDR3 is TGTGCCATCAGGGGGACAGGGGAAGGCTACACCTTC.

This clone was seen only a few times. The chain couples TRBV7-2 to TRBJ2-2, with a tentative D call TRBD2 (5 bases). Trimming pared 5 bases from V and 3 bases from J, leaving 16 bases between. The CDR3 consists of 16 residues. In germline, CDR1 is SGHTA, CDR2 FQGNSA. CDR3 residues: CASSPAGGLYTGELFF. CDR3 DNA sequence: TGTGCCAGCAGCCCGGCCGGCGGACTTTACACCGGGGAGCTGTTTTTT.

In DNA form, the CDR3 reads TGTGCCAGTAACGCCATCCATCGCGGGGGGCCAGATACGCAGTATTTT. Translated, it gives CASNAIHRGGPDTQYF. V and J are TRBV19 and TRBJ2-3; 8 nucleotides match TRBD2. This CDR3 is built from 16 residues. The germline V gene encodes CDR1 LNHDA and CDR2 SQIVND (reference sequence). V was pared by 7 bases and J by 4 bases, with 13 bases of the junction left unmatched.

This chain links TRBV13 with TRBJ2-4; the D gene is possibly TRBD1 (6 bases). This CDR3 is 20 amino acids long. The V gene's germline CDR1 is PRHDT and CDR2 FYEKMQ (reference sequence). V lost 2 bases to trimming and J lost 1 base, with 24 bases between them. The CDR3 loop is CASSLLPGQSSDFAKNIQYF. The CDR3 bases are TGTGCCAGCAGCTTACTCCCTGGACAGAGTAGCGATTTCGCCAAAAACATTCAGTACTTC.

Remarks on this clone: One junction end does not reproduce the germline sequence, and a read error may be involved. CDR3 loop: CASSQLRTLADF. In DNA, the CDR3 is TGTGCCAGCAGCCAATTGAGGACTCTCGCGGACTTC. V is TRBV16 and J is TRBJ2-5; a weak D match, TRBD2 (5 bases). There are 12 residues in the CDR3. In germline, CDR1 is KGHSY, CDR2 FQNENV.

The J gene is TRBJ1-4, the V gene TRBV5-4; the D gene is possibly TRBD1 (6 bases). The CDR3 sequence is 12 residues long. V was shortened by 4 bases and J by 8 bases, with 9 bases between the two germline ends. CDR1 and CDR2 (germline): SGHNT, YYREEE (reference sequence). This CDR3 reads CASSGQGEKLFF. CDR3 sequence (DNA): TGTGCCAGCAGCGGTCAGGGGGAAAAACTGTTTTTT.

The rearrangement joins TRBV7-2 to TRBJ1-5; TRBD1 matches 8 bases. Trimming cost V 4 bases and J 4 bases; bases outside gene matches: 0. Germline V gives CDR1 SGHTA, CDR2 FQGNSA. This CDR3 is 13 amino acids long. CDR3 residues: CASSWDRNQPQHF. Written as DNA, the CDR3 is TGTGCCAGCAGCTGGGACAGGAATCAGCCCCAGCATTTT.

About this clone itself: Additional DNA sequences in this sample encode the identical CDR3. The chain has TRBV6-5 and TRBJ1-2; D is possibly TRBD1 (5 bases). Between the trimmed V and J ends, which lost 6 bases and 2 bases, there was a span of 10 bases. This CDR3 is 13 amino acids long. Germline loops: CDR1 MNHEY, CDR2 SVGAGI. In DNA form, the CDR3 reads TGTGCCAGCAGCAGGGCTCCCAACTATGGCTACACCTTC. Its protein product is CASSRAPNYGYTF.

This clone showed up just once. The rearrangement links TRBV6-8 to TRBJ2-1; D might be TRBD2 (6 bases). The CDR3 length is 14 residues. Germline V gene lookup returns CDR1 MNHGY and CDR2 SAAAGT. Trimming left V 6 bases short and J 8 bases short, with 17 bases between. CDR3 in amino acids: CASSRARDRDEQFF. The CDR3, as DNA: TGTGCCAGCAGCCGAGCGCGGGATCGGGATGAGCAGTTCTTC.

The rearrangement joins TRBV7-2 to TRBJ2-4; D unclear. V lost 7 bases and J lost 6, with 13 bases in between. Germline-derived CDR1 and CDR2 are SGHTA and FQGNSA. The CDR3 contains 13 residues. The CDR3 is CASTQPPGNIQYF. The CDR3 nucleotides read TGTGCCAGCACGCAACCCCCCGGAAACATTCAGTACTTC.

The J gene is TRBJ2-7, the V gene TRBV13; maybe TRBD2 (6 bases). The germline V gene has CDR1 PRHDT and CDR2 FYEKMQ (reference sequence). The V and J ends lost 0 bases and 4 bases respectively, with 10 bases between them. The CDR3 loop spans 14 amino acids. CDR3 bases: TGTGCCAGCAGCTTAGGCCTGGGGGGTTACGAGCAGTACTTC. This translates into CASSLGLGGYEQYF.

V gene TRBV25-1 combines with J gene TRBJ2-2; no clear D. The CDR3 consists of 17 residues. Trimming cost V 2 bases and J 1 base, with 14 bases left between them. Germline V CDR1 and CDR2: MGHDK, SYGVNS. In DNA, the CDR3 is TGTGCCAGCAGTGAACGCTCTTCCTCCGGGAACACCGGGGAGCTGTTTTTT. Its protein is CASSERSSSGNTGELFF.

The chain joins TRBV9 to TRBJ2-2, with a weak D call TRBD2 (6 bases). Trimming removed 3 bases at V and 2 bases at J, with 11 bases between. The CDR3 spans 15 residues. The germline V gene encodes CDR1 SGDLS and CDR2 YYNGEE. DNA of the CDR3: TGTGCCAGCAGCGCCGGGACTTCTAACACCGGGGAGCTGTTTTTT. Translated: CASSAGTSNTGELFF.

This sequence joins TRBV7-2 and TRBJ2-7; D is unclear. Germline values: CDR1 SGHTA, CDR2 FQGNSA. The CDR3 contains 15 residues. The V and J ends lost 1 base and 0 bases respectively, with 10 bases between them. The CDR3 sequence is CASSLGPMASYEQYF. The CDR3 DNA reads TGTGCCAGCAGCTTAGGTCCGATGGCCTCCTACGAGCAGTACTTC.

The CDR3 is CASSQDGRDSTDTQYF. CDR3 nucleotide sequence: TGCGCCAGCAGCCAAGATGGCCGGGATAGCACAGATACGCAGTATTTT. The chain couples TRBV4-1 to TRBJ2-3; a weak D match, TRBD2 (5 bases). The CDR3 is made up of 16 amino acids. CDR1 and CDR2 (germline): MGHRA, YSYEKL. V dropped 0 bases and J dropped 0 bases, with 10 bases sitting between them.

The chain carries TRBV19 and TRBJ2-7; weak D call: TRBD1 (5 bases). CDR1 is LNHDA and CDR2 is SQIVND in the germline V gene (reference sequence). The CDR3 has 12 residues. Trimming shortened V by 6 bases and J by 3 bases, and 9 bases separated the two germline ends. The CDR3 here is CASSREGYEQYF. The CDR3 DNA sequence: TGTGCCAGTAGCAGGGAAGGCTACGAGCAGTACTTC.

The chain links TRBV5-4 to TRBJ2-4, with 7 bases lining up with TRBD1. CDR3 length equals 16 residues. CDR1 is SGHNT and CDR2 is YYREEE in the germline V gene (reference sequence). Trimming cost V 4 bases and J 0 bases; bases outside gene matches: 7. The CDR3 DNA follows: TGTGCCAGCAGCCCAAGACAGGGAATAGCCAAAAACATTCAGTACTTC. This translates into CASSPRQGIAKNIQYF.

Concerning this clone itself: The junction differs from germline at one of its ends, possibly a read error. The chain uses TRBV2 and TRBJ2-1, with 8 bases fitting TRBD1. This CDR3 is built from 15 residues. Germline CDR1 and CDR2: SNHLY and FYNNEI. This chain's CDR3 is CASSEVGGIGQGKVF. CDR3 nucleotides: TGTGCCAGCAGTGAAGTTGGGGGGATTGGACAGGGAAAGGTCTTC.